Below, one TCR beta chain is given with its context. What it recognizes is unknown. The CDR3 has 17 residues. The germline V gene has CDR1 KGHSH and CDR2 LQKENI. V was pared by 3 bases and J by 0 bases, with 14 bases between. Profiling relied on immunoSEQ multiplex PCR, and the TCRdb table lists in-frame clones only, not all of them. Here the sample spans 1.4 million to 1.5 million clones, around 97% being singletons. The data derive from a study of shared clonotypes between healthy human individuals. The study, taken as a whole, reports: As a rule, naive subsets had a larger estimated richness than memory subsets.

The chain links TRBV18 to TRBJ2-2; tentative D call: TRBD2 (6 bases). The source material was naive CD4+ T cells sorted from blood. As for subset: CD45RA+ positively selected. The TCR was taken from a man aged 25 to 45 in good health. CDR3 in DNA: TGTGCCAGCTCACCCCCAGCGGGTATAACGAACACCGGGGAGCTGTTTTTT. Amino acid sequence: CASSPPAGITNTGELFF.